This T cell receptor beta chain was identified in a study of control samples from healthy donors and cancer patients. CDR1 and CDR2 (germline): LGHDT, YNNKEL (reference sequence). The length of the CDR3 is 14 residues. Between the trimmed V and J ends, which lost 3 bases and 4 bases, there was a span of 12 bases. Some clones are missing from TCRdb's copy, which holds only in-frame ones; the method was immunoSEQ multiplex PCR. Counted here are 160,000 or so clones, around 94% occurring once; the ten biggest clones make up 14%. The genes are TRBV3-1 (or the pseudogene TRBV3-2) and TRBJ2-5; D remains ambiguous. The specimen sequenced was PBMCs. The clonotype originates from a man in his sixties with colorectal cancer. This CDR3 reads CASSQGIARETQYF. In nucleotides, the CDR3 is TGTGCCAGCAGCCAGGGGATAGCCCGAGAGACCCAGTACTTC.